Below, 6 T cell receptor beta chains from the same sample are listed, as sequenced in a study of blood T cell repertoires in COVID-19. The repertoire was sequenced with immunoSEQ multiplex PCR; TCRdb's copy has only in-frame clones and lacks some. This repertoire shows 30,000 to 45,000 clones, approximately 88% found once; its top ten account for around 5.7%. Sequences were obtained from peripheral blood. These receptors came from a human donor in a cohort sampled during active COVID-19.

The rearrangement joins TRBV6-5 to TRBJ1-3, with D uncertain. This CDR3 has 12 residues. The V end lost 6 bases, the J end lost 0 bases, and 3 bases lay between the germline ends. Germline V gene lookup returns CDR1 MNHEY and CDR2 SVGAGI. Here the CDR3 DNA reads TGTGCCAGCAGGAGCTCTGGAAACACCATATATTTT. Its translation is CASRSSGNTIYF.

J is TRBJ1-4 and V is TRBV7-2; 8 nucleotides agree with TRBD1. Looked up from germline, CDR1 is SGHTA and CDR2 is FQGNSA. V was pared by 5 bases and J by 7 bases, with 15 bases of the junction left unmatched. This CDR3 contains 17 residues. The CDR3 DNA reads as TGTGCCAGCAGCAACGACAGGGGCCTCCAACTAGGTGAAAAACTGTTTTTT. Translating gives CASSNDRGLQLGEKLFF.

The chain couples TRBV5-1 to TRBJ2-7; 7 bases are a match to TRBD1. Per the germline V gene, CDR1 is SGHRS and CDR2 is YFSETQ. V was pared by 4 bases and J by 5 bases, with 9 bases of the junction left unmatched. CDR3 size: 14 residues. CDR3 protein: CASSNGQASDEQYF. DNA of the CDR3: TGCGCCAGCAGCAACGGACAGGCTTCCGACGAGCAGTACTTC.

This chain links TRBV4-2 with TRBJ2-7; D might be TRBD2 (6 bases). The length of the CDR3 is 14 residues. The germline gives CDR1 LGHNA, CDR2 YNFKEQ. The V and J ends lost 0 bases and 9 bases respectively, with 15 bases between them. The CDR3 spells CASSQDATSGRQYF. The CDR3 bases are TGTGCCAGCAGCCAAGATGCGACTAGTGGTCGGCAGTACTTC.

The CDR3 loop reads CASSLNRDRVVEQYF. CDR3 bases: TGTGCCAGCAGTTTAAACCGGGACAGGGTGGTCGAGCAGTACTTC. V and J are TRBV27 and TRBJ2-7; TRBD1 matches at 9 bases. The V segment lost 2 bases and the J segment 6 bases; nucleotides outside the gene matches: 8. This CDR3 comprises 15 residues. Germline-derived CDR1 and CDR2 are MNHEY and SMNVEV (reference sequence).

The chain has TRBV28 and TRBJ1-2, with D possibly matching TRBD1 (6 bases). V lost 6 bases and J lost 6, with 14 bases in between. The CDR3 spans 13 residues. Germline V gene sequence: CDR1 MDHEN, CDR2 SYDVKM. CDR3 region: CASRGTGWHGYTF. In DNA, the CDR3 is TGTGCCAGCAGGGGAACAGGGTGGCATGGCTACACCTTC.